The 32 T cell receptor beta chains given below trace back to one sample, sequenced in a study of cytomegalovirus exposure and HLA in healthy donors. The PCR employed 60 Vbeta primers together with 13 Jbeta primers. Sequencing was performed with immunoSEQ multiplex PCR; in TCRdb, only in-frame clones are kept and a portion is missing. The sample records approximately 200,000 clones, under 85% being singletons. The source material was PBMCs. These receptors all stem from a woman aged 18-30 years in good health and CMV-seronegative.

The rearrangement uses TRBV18 and TRBJ2-2; 12 bases map to TRBD2. The CDR3 runs 15 residues. Germline V CDR1 and CDR2: KGHSH, LQKENI. J lost 3 bases, V lost 6 bases, and 2 bases had no gene match. This CDR3 is CASSRLAGDTGELFF. The DNA of the CDR3 is TGTGCCAGCTCTCGACTAGCGGGAGACACCGGGGAGCTGTTTTTT.

This sequence joins TRBV7-2 and TRBJ2-5; 8 bases fit TRBD2. After removal of 5 bases from V and 4 bases from J, the junction contained 3 bases not matched to a gene. In germline, CDR1 is SGHTA, CDR2 FQGNSA. The CDR3 consists of 13 residues. The CDR3 region is CASSLSGRETQYF. CDR3 bases: TGTGCCAGCAGCCTAAGCGGGAGAGAGACCCAGTACTTC.

This chain uses TRBV7-2 with TRBJ2-7, with 10 positions matching TRBD2. Germline CDR1 is SGHTA and CDR2 is FQGNSA. V lost 5 bases to trimming and J lost 1 base; unmatched junction nucleotides: 8. The CDR3 consists of 16 residues. The CDR3 sequence is CASSLTGTSASYEQYF. The CDR3 nucleotides are TGTGCCAGCAGCCTTACCGGGACTAGCGCGTCCTACGAGCAGTACTTC. Combining the CDR3 with reference TRBV7-2 and TRBJ2-7 gives the whole variable domain GAGVSQSPSNKVTEKGKDVELRCDPISGHTALYWYRQSLGQGLEFLIYFQGNSAPDKSGLPSDRFSAERTGGSVSTLTIQRTQQEDSAVYLCASSLTGTSASYEQYFGPGTRLTVT.

A few counts support this clone. This chain links TRBV6-6 with TRBJ2-7; 8 nucleotides align to TRBD2. The V and J ends lost 7 bases and 6 bases, in that order; junction bases with no gene match: 17. This CDR3 has 16 amino acids. Germline lookup yields CDR1 MNHNY and CDR2 SVGAGI (reference sequence). The CDR3 DNA reads as TGTGCCAGCATTACCCCTCTCGCGGGAGGAGGGGGCGAGCAGTACTTC. This codes for CASITPLAGGGGEQYF.

The genes are TRBV19 and TRBJ2-7, with 12 bases aligning to TRBD2. The CDR3 sequence is 14 residues long. V lost 7 bases, J lost 3 bases, and 4 bases stayed unmatched. Germline V lookup: CDR1 LNHDA, CDR2 SQIVND (reference sequence). In DNA, the CDR3 is TGTGCCAGTATGGGGACTAGCGGGCACTACGAGCAGTACTTC. Protein sequence: CASMGTSGHYEQYF.

This sequence joins TRBV19 and TRBJ1-5; a possible D gene is TRBD1 (5 bases). The CDR3 loop spans 14 amino acids. Trimming pared 3 bases from V and 5 bases from J, leaving 11 bases between. In germline, CDR1 is LNHDA, CDR2 SQIVND (reference sequence). The CDR3 DNA sequence: TGTGCCAGTAGTATCCTGGGGCATGATCAGCCCCAGCATTTT. Its translation is CASSILGHDQPQHF.

This rearrangement joins TRBV2 to TRBJ1-6; 8 bases match TRBD1. The CDR3 extends over 15 amino acids. V shed 6 bases, J shed 10 bases, and the junction held 11 bases outside the gene matches. Per germline, CDR1 SNHLY and CDR2 FYNNEI. Here the CDR3 DNA reads TGTGCCAGCAGCTCCGGACAGGGAAAAGGCTCACCCCTCCACTTT. It specifies CASSSGQGKGSPLHF.

This clone was counted once. The V and J genes are TRBV7-6 and TRBJ1-1; D unclear. The CDR3 sequence is 14 residues long. Germline-derived CDR1 and CDR2 are SGHVS and FNYEAQ. V dropped 8 bases and J dropped 0 bases, with 13 bases sitting between them. The CDR3 here is CASASGSMNTEAFF. Here the CDR3 DNA reads TGTGCCAGCGCATCCGGTTCCATGAACACTGAAGCTTTCTTT.

This chain connects TRBV28 to TRBJ1-4; D unresolved. The CDR3 runs to 13 residues. The V gene lost 5 bases and the J gene lost 12 bases, with 16 bases spanning the gap. Germline CDR1 MDHEN, CDR2 SYDVKM. This CDR3 reads CASSPSTEIELFF. The CDR3 DNA sequence: TGTGCCAGCAGTCCCTCCACAGAAATTGAACTGTTTTTT.

The rearrangement joins TRBV19 to TRBJ1-6; D is undetermined. The ends were cut back, 5 bases at V and 7 bases at J, with 12 bases in the middle. Germline CDR1 and CDR2: LNHDA and SQIVND (reference sequence). This CDR3 is built from 14 residues. This CDR3 is CASSPLGENSPLHF. The CDR3 coding sequence is TGTGCCAGTAGTCCACTCGGGGAAAATTCACCCCTCCACTTT. The full variable domain, with the rest looked up from reference TRBV19 and TRBJ1-6, is DGGITQSPKYLFRKEGQNVTLSCEQNLNHDAMYWYRQDPGQGLRLIYYSQIVNDFQKGDIAEGYSVSREKKESFPLTVTSAQKNPTAFYLCASSPLGENSPLHFGNGTRLTVT.

The rearrangement uses TRBV14 and TRBJ2-2, with TRBD2 identical over 9 bases. The trim removed 2 bases at V and 5 bases at J, leaving 15 bases unmatched. The CDR3 loop spans 19 amino acids. In germline, CDR1 is SGHDN, CDR2 FVKESK. CDR3 in amino acids: CASSQLPGVAGEDTGELFF. The CDR3, as DNA: TGTGCCAGCAGCCAACTCCCTGGGGTAGCGGGAGAGGATACCGGGGAGCTGTTTTTT.

V and J are TRBV5-1 and TRBJ2-2; 11 bases are shared with TRBD2. The CDR3 is 18 residues long. CDR1 is SGHRS, CDR2 YFSETQ, per germline. The V gene end was trimmed by 5 bases and the J gene end by 0 bases; junction bases not matched to a gene: 9. The CDR3 spells CASRHLAGGAPNTGELFF. The DNA for the CDR3 is TGCGCCAGCAGACATCTAGCGGGGGGAGCCCCGAACACCGGGGAGCTGTTTTTT.

V usage is TRBV30 and J usage is TRBJ2-7; 12 positions agree with TRBD2. The CDR3 is 14 residues long. The V gene end was trimmed by 3 bases and the J gene end by 7 bases; junction bases not matched to a gene: 7. Germline CDR1 GTSNPN, CDR2 SVGIG (reference sequence). The CDR3 is CAWSLTSGRDEQYF. As DNA, the CDR3 is TGTGCCTGGAGCCTGACTAGCGGGAGAGATGAGCAGTACTTC. The full variable domain, with the rest looked up from reference TRBV30 and TRBJ2-7, is SQTIHQWPATLVQPVGSPLSLECTVEGTSNPNLYWYRQAAGRGLQLLFYSVGIGQISSEVPQNLSASRPQDRQFILSSKKLLLSDSGFYLCAWSLTSGRDEQYFGPGTRLTVT.

The V call is TRBV7-8, the J call TRBJ2-2; TRBD2 agrees at 9 bases. V lost 1 base to trimming and J lost 5 bases; unmatched junction nucleotides: 8. The CDR3 extends over 17 amino acids. The V gene's germline CDR1 is SGHVS and CDR2 FQNEAQ. CDR3 sequence: CASSLVASGGMTGELFF. In DNA form, the CDR3 reads TGTGCCAGCAGCTTAGTTGCCAGCGGGGGGATGACCGGGGAGCTGTTTTTT.

This sequence joins TRBV2 and TRBJ2-5, with D perhaps TRBD2 (5 bases). Per germline, CDR1 SNHLY and CDR2 FYNNEI. Trimming removed 0 bases from V and 5 bases from J, with 7 bases in between. CDR3 length: 13 amino acids. DNA for the CDR3: TGTGCCAGCAGTGAAGCGGACTGGGAGACCCAGTACTTC. This translates into CASSEADWETQYF.

The chain carries TRBV9 and TRBJ1-6; TRBD1 is a possible D gene (5 bases). V lost 4 bases to trimming and J lost 10 bases, with 15 bases between them. Germline assignment: CDR1 SGDLS and CDR2 YYNGEE. This CDR3 has 14 amino acids. CDR3 nucleotide sequence: TGTGCCAGCAGCACGACGTGGGGGGAATCACCCCTCCACTTT. Translating it yields CASSTTWGESPLHF.

The J gene is TRBJ1-1, the V gene TRBV28; no firm D call. The CDR3 has 11 residues. The V end lost 7 bases, the J end lost 11 bases, and 14 bases lay between the germline ends. Germline V gene data show CDR1 as MDHEN and CDR2 as SYDVKM. CDR3 nucleotide sequence: TGTGCCAGCACCCTGGGGAGGGTTGCTTTCTTT. Translated: CASTLGRVAFF.

The V and J genes are TRBV7-9 and TRBJ2-7, with D possibly TRBD1 on 6 matching bases. CDR3 size: 15 residues. The V end was cut by 2 bases, the J end by 0 bases, with 11 bases between. Germline CDR1 and CDR2: SEHNR and FQNEAQ (reference sequence). Written as DNA, the CDR3 is TGTGCCAGCAGCTTACTAGGACAGAGCTCCTACGAGCAGTACTTC. It is translated as CASSLLGQSSYEQYF.

This sequence joins TRBV20-1 and TRBJ1-4; tentative D call: TRBD1 (5 bases). Germline assignment: CDR1 DFQATT and CDR2 SNEGSKA (reference sequence). CDR3 length equals 11 residues. With 3 bases removed from V and 8 bases from J, the gap between germline ends came to 7 bases. CDR3 bases: TGCAGTGCTAGGACAGAGGAAAAACTGTTTTTT. Its translation is CSARTEEKLFF.

V and J are TRBV7-8 and TRBJ1-6, with unresolved D. V lost 1 base to trimming and J lost 5 bases, with 15 bases between them. The CDR3 runs to 17 residues. CDR1 is SGHVS, CDR2 FQNEAQ, per germline. CDR3 DNA: TGTGCCAGCAGCTTAGGGGCTCCATGGGAGCATAATTCACCCCTCCACTTT. Its protein product is CASSLGAPWEHNSPLHF.

The chain has TRBV5-1 and TRBJ1-3; D is unclear. Germline V gene sequence: CDR1 SGHRS, CDR2 YFSETQ. V lost 0 bases and J lost 4, with 11 bases in between. The CDR3 has 15 amino acids. CDR3: CASSLGQDTGNTIYF. In DNA form, the CDR3 reads TGCGCCAGCAGCTTGGGCCAGGATACGGGAAACACCATATATTTT.

The gene calls are TRBV28 and TRBJ1-6; no clear D. Germline loops: CDR1 MDHEN, CDR2 SYDVKM. V was trimmed by 6 bases and J by 7 bases, leaving 10 bases between them. The length of the CDR3 is 13 residues. The CDR3 spells CASSPPGNSPLHF. CDR3 sequence (DNA): TGTGCCAGCAGCCCTCCCGGGAATTCACCCCTCCACTTT.

The chain uses TRBV5-4 and TRBJ2-1, with 16 bases that match TRBD2. CDR1 and CDR2 (germline): SGHNT, YYREEE (reference sequence). The CDR3 runs to 18 residues. Trimming cost V 3 bases and J 1 base; bases outside gene matches: 4. CDR3 protein: CASSSGLAGGGSYNEQFF. CDR3 DNA: TGTGCCAGCAGCTCGGGACTAGCGGGAGGGGGGTCCTACAATGAGCAGTTCTTC.

The rearrangement uses TRBV5-6 and TRBJ1-1; the D is unclear. This CDR3 is built from 12 residues. Trimming shortened V by 4 bases and J by 6 bases, and 10 bases separated the two germline ends. The germline V gene encodes CDR1 SGHDT and CDR2 YYEEEE. DNA of the CDR3: TGTGCCAGCAGCGGAGGCCTCCCTGAAGCTTTCTTT. It encodes CASSGGLPEAFF.

In its sample, this clone was seen a few times. This rearrangement joins TRBV7-9 to TRBJ1-4, with D unresolved. The CDR3 length is 16 residues. Trimming pared 4 bases from V and 3 bases from J, leaving 15 bases between. From germline, CDR1 is SEHNR and CDR2 FQNEAQ (reference sequence). DNA for the CDR3: TGTGCCAGCAGCTCCCGCGTAGGGAGGGCTAATGAAAAACTGTTTTTT. Translating gives CASSSRVGRANEKLFF. Using reference TRBV7-9 and TRBJ1-4 for the parts outside the CDR3, the full variable domain is DTGVSQNPRHKITKRGQNVTFRCDPISEHNRLYWYRQTLGQGPEFLTYFQNEAQLEKSRLLSDRFSAERPKGSFSTLEIQRTEQGDSAMYLCASSSRVGRANEKLFFGSGTQLSVL.

J is TRBJ2-1 and V is TRBV28; 7 bases are shared with TRBD1. There are 16 residues in the CDR3. Germline-derived CDR1 and CDR2 are MDHEN and SYDVKM. Trimming took 5 bases from V and 2 from J; bases not matched to a gene: 9. The CDR3 protein is CASSHRQGGAYNEQFF. DNA of the CDR3: TGTGCCAGCAGTCATCGACAGGGCGGAGCCTACAATGAGCAGTTCTTC. Full variable domain (missing parts from reference TRBV28 and TRBJ2-1): DVKVTQSSRYLVKRTGEKVFLECVQDMDHENMFWYRQDPGLGLRLIYFSYDVKMKEKGDIPEGYSVSREKKERFSLILESASTNQTSMYLCASSHRQGGAYNEQFFGPGTRLTVL.

This clone occurred a few times. CDR3 in amino acids: CASSPGTGVLGYTF. The CDR3 DNA is TGTGCCAGCAGCCCCGGGACAGGGGTTCTTGGCTACACCTTC. The chain uses TRBV7-8 and TRBJ1-2; 10 bases line up with TRBD1. The germline CDR1 and CDR2 sequences are SGHVS and FQNEAQ. The CDR3 is 14 amino acids. Losses at the gene ends were 5 bases for V and 7 bases for J; bases not matched to a gene: 7.

There are a few counts of this clone. The CDR3 sequence: CATSRDLVGASNEKLFF. The CDR3 DNA sequence: TGTGCCACCAGCAGAGATCTAGTAGGGGCTAGTAATGAAAAACTGTTTTTT. The chain couples TRBV15 to TRBJ1-4; a weak D match, TRBD1 (5 bases). Deletions cut 0 bases from V and 4 bases from J, with 15 bases between. The CDR3 has 17 residues. Germline CDR1 reads LNHNV; CDR2 reads YYDKDF (reference sequence).

The CDR3 DNA is TGTGCCAGCTCACCCGGGACAGGATCCGCTGAAGCTTTCTTT. Protein sequence: CASSPGTGSAEAFF. The chain couples TRBV18 to TRBJ1-1, with TRBD1 matching 8 bases. The CDR3 extends over 14 amino acids. The V and J ends lost 3 bases and 6 bases, in that order; junction bases with no gene match: 6. Germline V gives CDR1 KGHSH, CDR2 LQKENI.

This clone has just a few counts. The rearrangement uses TRBV19 and TRBJ2-3; TRBD2 matches at 10 bases. This CDR3 region has 15 residues. V dropped 1 base and J dropped 4; count of bases not matched to a gene: 2. CDR1 and CDR2 from the germline V gene are LNHDA and SQIVND (reference sequence). CDR3 bases: TGTGCCAGTAGTATAGGCAGCGGGAGGGCAGATACGCAGTATTTT. It translates to CASSIGSGRADTQYF.

The chain combines TRBV27 with TRBJ2-1; TRBD1 agrees at 10 bases. The CDR3 has 16 amino acids. V was pared by 5 bases and J by 3 bases, with 7 bases of the junction left unmatched. CDR1 MNHEY and CDR2 SMNVEV come from the germline V gene (reference sequence). The CDR3 loop reads CASSSMGQGIYNEQFF. Here the CDR3 DNA reads TGTGCCAGCAGTAGTATGGGACAGGGGATCTACAATGAGCAGTTCTTC.

The chain joins TRBV19 to TRBJ2-3, with 12 bases aligning to TRBD2. This CDR3 has 16 amino acids. CDR1 LNHDA and CDR2 SQIVND come from the germline V gene (reference sequence). Unmatched junction bases numbered 5, after V lost 4 bases and J lost 3 bases. CDR3 bases: TGTGCCAGTAGTACAACTAGCGGGGGGAATACAGATACGCAGTATTTT. Translated: CASSTTSGGNTDTQYF.